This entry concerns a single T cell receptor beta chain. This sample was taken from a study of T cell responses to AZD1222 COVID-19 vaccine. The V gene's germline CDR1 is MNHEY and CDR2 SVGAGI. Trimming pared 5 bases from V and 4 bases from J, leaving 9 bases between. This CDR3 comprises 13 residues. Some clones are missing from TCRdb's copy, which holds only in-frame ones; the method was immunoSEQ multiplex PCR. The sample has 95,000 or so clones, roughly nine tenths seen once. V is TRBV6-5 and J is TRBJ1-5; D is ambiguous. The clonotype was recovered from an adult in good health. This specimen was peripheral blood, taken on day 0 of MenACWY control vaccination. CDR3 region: CASSLFLNQPQHF. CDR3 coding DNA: TGTGCCAGCAGTCTGTTCCTTAATCAGCCCCAGCATTTT.